This T cell receptor (beta chain) emerged from a study of a mutant IDH1 vaccine in newly diagnosed glioma. Study in general: Investigators started vaccination 4-6 weeks after radiotherapy alone, or with temozolomide cycles.

Details on this clone: Its antigen remains unknown.

The length of the CDR3 is 15 residues. V was clipped by 6 bases and J by 1 base, with 13 bases between them. Germline loops: CDR1 LNHDA, CDR2 SQIVND (reference sequence). Sequencing used immunoSEQ multiplex PCR; TCRdb keeps in-frame clones, though not all of them. The sample contains about 77,000 clones, 85% of which appear only once. Sample time point: week 23, last vaccination. The vaccine gave 300 ug of a 20-mer mutant IDH1 peptide subcutaneously per dose. This clonotype was obtained from a woman aged 45-60 years with glioma. Source: PBMCs, taken from a glioma patient whose treatment included an IDH1 peptide vaccine. The chain couples TRBV19 to TRBJ1-3, with D possibly TRBD1 on 5 matching bases. The CDR3 loop reads CASSSRDLSGNTIYF. The CDR3 DNA reads TGTGCCAGTAGCTCCAGGGATTTGTCTGGAAACACCATATATTTT. Filled out from reference TRBV19 and TRBJ1-3, the complete variable domain reads DGGITQSPKYLFRKEGQNVTLSCEQNLNHDAMYWYRQDPGQGLRLIYYSQIVNDFQKGDIAEGYSVSREKKESFPLTVTSAQKNPTAFYLCASSSRDLSGNTIYFGEGSWLTVV.